This T cell receptor (beta chain) was captured in a study of control samples from healthy donors and cancer patients. Profiling relied on immunoSEQ multiplex PCR, and the TCRdb table lists in-frame clones only, not all of them. Of more than 85,000 clones listed, roughly nine tenths are singletons. Trimming took 1 base from V and 5 from J, leaving 8 bases between them. The CDR3 is made up of 13 amino acids. The germline CDR1 and CDR2 sequences are SGHAT and FQNNGV. The TCR was taken from a human donor in good health. The donor label of this sample is uncertain. The rearrangement links TRBV11-2 to TRBJ1-2; no reliable D call. The material sequenced was blood. CDR3: CASSLAGGYGYTF. The CDR3 bases are TGTGCCAGCAGCTTAGCGGGAGGGTATGGCTACACCTTC.